Listed here are 27 T cell receptor beta chains from one sample, sequenced in a study of human T cells and chemical hapten exposure. Time point here: patch test 2, 6 weeks after DPC sensitization. Treatment here: therapeutic diphenylcyclopropenone sensitization with weekly scalp DPC. MiXCR was run by TCRdb on the RACE reads, yielding one entry per CDR3 protein. This table has around 360,000 distinct CDR3 sequences, about 6.3% appearing once. This sample comprised whole blood, obtained in connection with sensitization to the hapten diphenylcyclopropenone (DPC). These receptor sequences come from a young woman with alopecia areata. Some clones in this sample may be carry-over from other donors' samples.

This clonotype has a handful of counts. The chain carries TRBV28 and TRBJ2-7; D ambiguous. Per the germline V gene, CDR1 is MDHEN and CDR2 is SYDVKM. This CDR3 comprises 11 residues. V lost 7 bases and J 7 bases, leaving 11 bases between the germline ends. DNA for the CDR3: TGTGCCAGCAACACCCTGAGAGAGCAGTACTTC. As protein: CASNTLREQYF.

This clonotype was found a few times. The chain has TRBV27 and TRBJ2-7; 9 bases are a match to TRBD1. The CDR3 consists of 13 residues. Germline assignment: CDR1 MNHEY and CDR2 SMNVEV (reference sequence). With 4 bases clipped from V and 4 bases from J, the junction kept 2 bases outside the gene matches. The CDR3 here is CASSSGTGYEQYF. DNA of the CDR3: TGTGCCAGCAGTTCCGGGACAGGGTACGAGCAGTACTTC.

There are many counts of this clonotype. The rearrangement links TRBV2 to TRBJ1-4, with D perhaps matching TRBD1 (6 bases). The CDR3 extends over 14 amino acids. Trimming cost V 6 bases and J 8 bases, with 16 bases left between them. Germline V gene data show CDR1 as SNHLY and CDR2 as FYNNEI. CDR3 nucleotide sequence: TGTGCCAGCAGGGTTTTGGGGGGCGGCGAAAAACTGTTTTTT. Residues: CASRVLGGGEKLFF.

The sample holds many counts of this clonotype. The rearrangement uses TRBV15 and TRBJ2-1, with D uncertain. This CDR3 contains 16 residues. Looked up from germline, CDR1 is LNHNV and CDR2 is YYDKDF (reference sequence). Trimming removed 3 bases from V and 0 bases from J, with 12 bases in between. DNA of the CDR3: TGTGCCACCAGCAGGAAGCCCGCGAGCTCCTACAATGAGCAGTTCTTC. As protein: CATSRKPASSYNEQFF.

This clonotype appeared many times. This chain connects TRBV7-9 to TRBJ2-3; D possibly corresponds to TRBD2 (5 bases). Trimming cost V 5 bases and J 6 bases, with 9 bases left between them. Looked up from germline, CDR1 is SEHNR and CDR2 is FQNEAQ (reference sequence). The length of the CDR3 is 12 residues. The CDR3 sequence is CASSPGLDTQYF. The CDR3 DNA follows: TGTGCCAGCAGCCCTGGACTTGATACGCAGTATTTT.

This clonotype was recorded many times. This rearrangement joins TRBV10-3 to TRBJ2-1; D not certain. Deletions cut 3 bases from V and 6 bases from J, with 6 bases between. The CDR3 has 12 amino acids. In germline, CDR1 is ENHRY, CDR2 SYGVKD. CDR3 DNA sequence: TGTGCCATCAGTGACGTCCTCAATGAGCAGTTCTTC. This codes for CAISDVLNEQFF.

This clonotype was counted between two and nine times. The CDR3 loop reads CASSQVEKGTQYF. The CDR3 DNA is TGCGCCAGCAGCCAAGTTGAGAAGGGTACGCAGTATTTT. The chain employs TRBV4-3 and TRBJ2-3; no firm D call. The germline V gene encodes CDR1 LGHNA and CDR2 YSLEER. V lost 1 base to trimming and J lost 8 bases, with 10 bases between them. This CDR3 region has 13 residues.

The chain links TRBV18 to TRBJ1-1, with 7 bases that match TRBD1. This CDR3 has 14 residues. With 3 bases clipped from V and 3 bases from J, the junction kept 4 bases outside the gene matches. CDR1 is KGHSH, CDR2 LQKENI, per germline. CDR3 loop: CASSPTGLDTEAFF. For the CDR3, the DNA is TGTGCCAGCTCACCGACAGGGCTCGACACTGAAGCTTTCTTT.

The rearrangement uses TRBV7-6 and TRBJ1-4, with D possibly matching TRBD1 (5 bases). Germline assignment: CDR1 SGHVS and CDR2 FNYEAQ. CDR3 size: 15 residues. V dropped 3 bases and J dropped 8 bases, with 16 bases sitting between them. The CDR3 here is CASSLGSQRGEKLFF. In DNA form, the CDR3 reads TGTGCCAGCAGCTTGGGATCCCAGAGGGGAGAAAAACTGTTTTTT.

This clonotype occurred many times. In DNA form, the CDR3 reads TGCGCCAGCAGCCCGACAGGGGGCGAAGCTGAAGCTTTCTTT. It is translated as CASSPTGGEAEAFF. The chain is built from TRBV5-1 and TRBJ1-1, with TRBD1 matching 10 bases. This CDR3 comprises 14 residues. The V gene end was trimmed by 4 bases and the J gene end by 6 bases; junction bases not matched to a gene: 6. Germline CDR1 SGHRS, CDR2 YFSETQ. Drawing the rest from reference TRBV5-1 and TRBJ1-1, the complete variable domain is KAGVTQTPRYLIKTRGQQVTLSCSPISGHRSVSWYQQTPGQGLQFLFEYFSETQRNKGNFPGRFSGRQFSNSRSEMNVSTLELGDSALYLCASSPTGGEAEAFFGQGTRLTVV.

This rearrangement joins TRBV19 to TRBJ1-5; D possibly corresponds to TRBD1 (5 bases). Between the trimmed V and J ends, which lost 5 bases and 0 bases, there was a span of 14 bases. Germline loops: CDR1 LNHDA, CDR2 SQIVND (reference sequence). The CDR3 loop spans 16 amino acids. For the CDR3, the DNA is TGTGCCAGTAGTCCCCAGGGTGTGGATAGCAATCAGCCCCAGCATTTT. Residues: CASSPQGVDSNQPQHF.

V and J are TRBV27 and TRBJ2-2; weak D call: TRBD2 (5 bases). Germline loops: CDR1 MNHEY, CDR2 SMNVEV (reference sequence). This CDR3 has 15 residues. The V end lost 2 bases, the J end lost 4 bases, and 11 bases lay between the germline ends. In DNA, the CDR3 is TGTGCCAGCAGTTTAGCCCGGGATGGCACCGGGGAGCTGTTTTTT. It yields the protein CASSLARDGTGELFF.

Sample share makes this clonotype medium-sized. V usage is TRBV28 and J usage is TRBJ2-7; D possibly corresponds to TRBD2 (6 bases). The CDR3 covers 12 residues. V was pared by 5 bases and J by 6 bases, with 11 bases between. Germline CDR1 and CDR2: MDHEN and SYDVKM. CDR3 in DNA: TGTGCCAGCAGTCTCTCCGGGGGCGAGCAGTACTTC. Protein: CASSLSGGEQYF.

V usage is TRBV5-4 and J usage is TRBJ2-1, with 11 nucleotides matching TRBD1. The CDR3 sequence is 16 residues long. J was trimmed by 4 bases and V by 0 bases; bases with no gene match: 3. Per germline, CDR1 SGHNT and CDR2 YYREEE (reference sequence). The DNA of the CDR3 is TGTGCCAGCAGCTTGGAGGGACAGGGGGGGTACAATGAGCAGTTCTTC. Translation: CASSLEGQGGYNEQFF.

This clonotype has only a few counts. The chain carries TRBV7-8 and TRBJ1-4, with 8 bases that match TRBD1. The CDR3 spans 15 residues. V lost 5 bases, J lost 6 bases, and 8 bases stayed unmatched. Germline CDR1 SGHVS, CDR2 FQNEAQ. In DNA form, the CDR3 reads TGTGCCAGCAGCCCGAGGACAGGGAGGGATGAAAAACTGTTTTTT. Protein: CASSPRTGRDEKLFF.

The table lists this clonotype with a few counts. This chain connects TRBV4-3 to TRBJ1-2, with D possibly matching TRBD1 (6 bases). CDR1 is LGHNA and CDR2 is YSLEER in the germline V gene. This CDR3 region has 16 residues. The V gene lost 3 bases and the J gene lost 7 bases, with 21 bases spanning the gap. In nucleotides, the CDR3 is TGCGCCAGCAGCCAGTTAGGAGACAGGAACTCTATTGGCTACACCTTC. Its protein product is CASSQLGDRNSIGYTF.

This clonotype has at least ten counts. V usage is TRBV7-2 and J usage is TRBJ1-5, with D possibly TRBD1 on 5 matching bases. V was shortened by 1 base and J by 4 bases, with 11 bases between the two germline ends. CDR3 length equals 15 residues. Germline CDR1 reads SGHTA; CDR2 reads FQGNSA. In DNA form, the CDR3 reads TGTGCCAGCAGCTTAGATGGGGGGAGGAATCAGCCCCAGCATTTT. Protein product: CASSLDGGRNQPQHF.

V gene TRBV10-3 combines with J gene TRBJ2-7, with a possible D match to TRBD1 (6 bases). V lost 7 bases to trimming and J lost 2 bases, with 9 bases between them. CDR1 is ENHRY, CDR2 SYGVKD, per germline. The CDR3 is made up of 12 amino acids. The CDR3 DNA sequence: TGTGCCATCAAGACAGGTACCTACGAGCAGTACTTC. Its translation: CAIKTGTYEQYF.

This clonotype was seen more than once but under ten times. The chain couples TRBV25-1 to TRBJ1-6, with TRBD1 matching over 7 bases. The CDR3 contains 14 residues. In germline, CDR1 is MGHDK, CDR2 SYGVNS. V lost 7 bases and J lost 7; bases outside the gene matches: 7. The DNA for the CDR3 is TGTGCCAGCAACAGGGGTTCGAAGAATTCACCCCTCCACTTT. This gives the protein CASNRGSKNSPLHF.

The chain has TRBV12-3 or TRBV12-4 and TRBJ2-7, with TRBD2 matching 10 bases. The trim removed 5 bases at V and 5 bases at J, leaving 6 bases unmatched. CDR3 length: 14 amino acids. The CDR3 loop is CASSPKAGGDEQYF. DNA for the CDR3: TGTGCCAGCAGTCCCAAAGCGGGGGGGGACGAGCAGTACTTC.

This clonotype was seen ten or more times. The rearrangement uses TRBV4-1 and TRBJ1-3; 8 nucleotides line up with TRBD1. CDR3 size: 14 residues. V lost 3 bases to trimming and J lost 9 bases; unmatched junction nucleotides: 7. The germline V gene has CDR1 MGHRA and CDR2 YSYEKL. The CDR3 DNA reads as TGCGCCAGCAGCCAGGGAGGACAGGGAGGCACCATATATTTT. Its protein product is CASSQGGQGGTIYF.

This clonotype was detected a few times. The chain uses TRBV12-3 or TRBV12-4 and TRBJ1-5; D unresolved. Between the trimmed V and J ends, which lost 4 bases and 1 base, there was a span of 5 bases. This CDR3 comprises 13 residues. The CDR3: CASSWRSNQPQHF. The CDR3, as DNA: TGTGCCAGCAGTTGGAGGAGCAATCAGCCCCAGCATTTT.

CDR3 loop: CASSLPQGDTQYF. The CDR3, as DNA: TGTGCCAGCAGTTTACCGCAAGGAGATACGCAGTATTTT. This chain uses TRBV28 with TRBJ2-3; D unresolved. The V gene lost 2 bases and the J gene lost 5 bases, with 8 bases spanning the gap. Germline V gene lookup returns CDR1 MDHEN and CDR2 SYDVKM. The length of the CDR3 is 13 residues. Filled out from reference TRBV28 and TRBJ2-3, the complete variable domain reads DVKVTQSSRYLVKRTGEKVFLECVQDMDHENMFWYRQDPGLGLRLIYFSYDVKMKEKGDIPEGYSVSREKKERFSLILESASTNQTSMYLCASSLPQGDTQYFGPGTRLTVL.

This clonotype was observed at least ten times. The chain recombines TRBV6-5 with TRBJ2-2; D unclear. There are 13 residues in the CDR3. Germline-derived CDR1 and CDR2 are MNHEY and SVGAGI. Trimming left V 0 bases short and J 8 bases short, with 7 bases between. Here the CDR3 reads CASSYSTWGELFF. The CDR3 region has the DNA TGTGCCAGCAGTTACTCGACCTGGGGGGAGCTGTTTTTT.

The V call is TRBV7-2, the J call TRBJ1-6; no clear D gene. This CDR3 has 11 residues. Trimming left V 0 bases short and J 9 bases short, with 0 bases between. CDR1 and CDR2 from the germline V gene are SGHTA and FQGNSA. CDR3 amino acids: CASSLASPLHF. CDR3 DNA: TGTGCCAGCAGCTTAGCTTCACCCCTCCACTTT.

This clonotype was recorded many times. The chain uses TRBV7-9 and TRBJ1-4, with a tentative D call TRBD1 (5 bases). This CDR3 is 12 amino acids long. Trimming removed 6 bases from V and 6 bases from J, with 8 bases in between. Germline CDR1 SEHNR, CDR2 FQNEAQ (reference sequence). CDR3 amino acids: CASSRGDEKLFF. The CDR3 nucleotides are TGTGCCAGCAGTAGAGGGGATGAAAAACTGTTTTTT.

This clonotype appeared many times. The chain combines TRBV7-9 with TRBJ1-2; D gene ambiguous. The V end was cut by 5 bases, the J end by 6 bases, with 13 bases between. CDR3 size: 13 residues. Germline V lookup: CDR1 SEHNR, CDR2 FQNEAQ (reference sequence). As DNA, the CDR3 is TGTGCCAGCAGCCAATGGACCTTAAATGGCTACACCTTC. Translating gives CASSQWTLNGYTF.